A single sample is the source of the 17 T cell receptor beta chains below, sequenced in a study of blood T cell repertoires in COVID-19. The repertoire was sequenced with immunoSEQ multiplex PCR; TCRdb's copy has only in-frame clones and lacks some. The table lists about 66,000 clones, about 88% of them singletons. Sequenced sample: peripheral blood. Source of these receptors: a man between 65 and 85 years old with acute or convalescent COVID-19.

The V and J genes are TRBV3-1 (or the pseudogene TRBV3-2) and TRBJ2-5; D possibly corresponds to TRBD2 (6 bases). Germline CDR1 is LGHDT and CDR2 is YNNKEL (reference sequence). Trimming took 3 bases from V and 5 from J, leaving 13 bases between them. This CDR3 region has 14 residues. DNA for the CDR3: TGTGCCAGCAGCCAGGGGGGACTGTTGGAGACCCAGTACTTC. It encodes CASSQGGLLETQYF.

V is TRBV6-5 and J is TRBJ1-1, with D uncertain. CDR3 size: 13 residues. V lost 0 bases and J 6 bases, leaving 8 bases between the germline ends. Germline V gene lookup returns CDR1 MNHEY and CDR2 SVGAGI. The chain's CDR3 is CASSYSRGSEAFF. Here the CDR3 DNA reads TGTGCCAGCAGTTACTCGCGGGGTTCTGAAGCTTTCTTT.

The chain uses TRBV4-1 and TRBJ1-5, with D possibly matching TRBD1 (6 bases). The germline V gene encodes CDR1 MGHRA and CDR2 YSYEKL. The CDR3 consists of 16 residues. Trimming took off 1 base at V and 5 bases at J, with 15 bases between the two ends. CDR3 in amino acids: CASSQASQGTYQPQHF. CDR3 nucleotides: TGCGCCAGCAGCCAAGCCAGTCAGGGGACCTATCAGCCCCAGCATTTT.

The V gene is TRBV7-8, the J gene TRBJ1-5; D remains ambiguous. Germline-derived CDR1 and CDR2 are SGHVS and FQNEAQ. Trimming shortened V by 4 bases and J by 2 bases, and 9 bases separated the two germline ends. This CDR3 spans 14 amino acids. Here the CDR3 DNA reads TGTGCCAGCAGCTCAAAAGAGGGCAATCAGCCCCAGCATTTT. Translating it yields CASSSKEGNQPQHF.

This sequence joins TRBV9 and TRBJ2-7; 9 nucleotides match TRBD1. The CDR3 is 16 amino acids. V gave up 4 bases and J gave up 5 bases; unmatched junction bases: 13. Germline lookup yields CDR1 SGDLS and CDR2 YYNGEE. The CDR3: CASSPHLRDREHEQYF. The CDR3 DNA sequence: TGTGCCAGCAGCCCCCACCTCCGGGACAGGGAACACGAGCAGTACTTC.

J is TRBJ1-6 and V is TRBV14; perhaps TRBD1 as D (5 bases). The CDR3 has 13 residues. Between the trimmed V and J ends, which lost 7 bases and 10 bases, there was a span of 14 bases. Germline V lookup: CDR1 SGHDN, CDR2 FVKESK. The CDR3 DNA follows: TGTGCCAGCACCCAGTCTCGGGGGTCACCCCTCCACTTT. As protein: CASTQSRGSPLHF.

In this sample, this clone turned up once. The chain couples TRBV5-4 to TRBJ2-3; possible D gene TRBD2, 6 bases. CDR3 length: 15 residues. Germline-derived CDR1 and CDR2 are SGHNT and YYREEE (reference sequence). V lost 0 bases and J 2 bases, leaving 10 bases between the germline ends. CDR3 loop: CASSLAQRATDTQYF. In nucleotides, the CDR3 is TGTGCCAGCAGCTTGGCTCAGCGGGCCACAGATACGCAGTATTTT. Full variable domain (outside the CDR3, taken from reference TRBV5-4 and TRBJ2-3): ETGVTQSPTHLIKTRGQQVTLRCSSQSGHNTVSWYQQALGQGPQFIFQYYREEENGRGNFPPRFSGLQFPNYSSELNVNALELDDSALYLCASSLAQRATDTQYFGPGTRLTVL.

The V and J genes are TRBV10-3 and TRBJ2-7, with 11 bases that match TRBD1. CDR1 and CDR2 from the germline V gene are ENHRY and SYGVKD. The length of the CDR3 is 15 residues. V was pared by 5 bases and J by 5 bases, with 8 bases of the junction left unmatched. In DNA, the CDR3 is TGTGCCATCAGTCGCGGACAGGGGGCGTCTGACGAGCAGTACTTC. It translates to CAISRGQGASDEQYF.

The rearrangement joins TRBV5-6 to TRBJ1-1; 9 bases are a match to TRBD1. V gave up 3 bases and J gave up 1 base; unmatched junction bases: 10. The length of the CDR3 is 17 residues. CDR1 is SGHDT, CDR2 YYEEEE, per germline. CDR3 amino acids: CASSWDREGAENTEAFF. Written as DNA, the CDR3 is TGTGCCAGCAGCTGGGACAGGGAAGGTGCGGAGAACACTGAAGCTTTCTTT.

For the CDR3, the DNA is TGCGCCAGCAGCCCGGCGGAGTCCTACGAGCAGTACTTC. This codes for CASSPAESYEQYF. The chain uses TRBV4-1 and TRBJ2-7; D is ambiguous. Germline values: CDR1 MGHRA, CDR2 YSYEKL. V lost 4 bases to trimming and J lost 1 base, with 8 bases between them. CDR3 length equals 13 residues.

The rearrangement joins TRBV29-1 to TRBJ1-2, with a possible D match to TRBD1 (6 bases). V was clipped by 5 bases and J by 3 bases, with 13 bases between them. Germline assignment: CDR1 SQVTM and CDR2 ANQGSEA. CDR3 size: 13 residues. CDR3 in amino acids: CSVPAGEDYGYTF. Here the CDR3 DNA reads TGCAGCGTTCCGGCAGGGGAAGACTATGGCTACACCTTC. The whole variable domain, remainder taken from reference TRBV29-1 and TRBJ1-2, is SAVISQKPSRDICQRGTSLTIQCQVDSQVTMMFWYRQQPGQSLTLIATANQGSEATYESGFVIDKFPISRPNLTFSTLTVSNMSPEDSSIYLCSVPAGEDYGYTFGSGTRLTVV.

The gene calls are TRBV10-3 and TRBJ2-7, with 7 bases fitting TRBD2. The germline gives CDR1 ENHRY, CDR2 SYGVKD. This CDR3 has 14 amino acids. The trim removed 2 bases at V and 2 bases at J, leaving 3 bases unmatched. CDR3 coding DNA: TGTGCCATCAGTGAGGGGCGGGGGACCTACGAGCAGTACTTC. Protein sequence: CAISEGRGTYEQYF.

The gene calls are TRBV25-1 and TRBJ2-5; the D gene is possibly TRBD2 (5 bases). Trimming removed 1 base at V and 4 bases at J, with 10 bases between. The CDR3 covers 14 residues. CDR1 MGHDK and CDR2 SYGVNS come from the germline V gene. CDR3 nucleotide sequence: TGTGCCAGCAGTGAATTTACGGGGAGAGAGACCCAGTACTTC. Its protein is CASSEFTGRETQYF.

Notes on this clone: One junction end does not reproduce the germline sequence, and a read error may be involved. The chain recombines TRBV5-1 with TRBJ1-4, with D perhaps matching TRBD1 (5 bases). This CDR3 region has 16 residues. The germline V gene has CDR1 SGHRS and CDR2 YFSETQ. The chain's CDR3 is CASRGGTSGFNEELFF. The CDR3 DNA reads as TGCGCCAGCAGGGGCGGGACCTCTGGCTTTAATGAAGAACTGTTTTTT.

J is TRBJ1-5 and V is TRBV7-6; D is possibly TRBD1 (6 bases). The CDR3 runs to 13 residues. CDR1 SGHVS and CDR2 FNYEAQ come from the germline V gene. V was clipped by 4 bases and J by 7 bases, with 11 bases between them. Here the CDR3 DNA reads TGTGCCAGCAGCTCAGGGGATTGGCAGCCCCAGCATTTT. Its translation is CASSSGDWQPQHF.

The chain links TRBV4-3 to TRBJ2-5; TRBD1 agrees at 7 bases. Germline V gives CDR1 LGHNA, CDR2 YSLEER. The V gene end was trimmed by 4 bases and the J gene end by 2 bases; junction bases not matched to a gene: 1. The CDR3 runs to 13 residues. In DNA, the CDR3 is TGCGCCAGCAGCCGGGACAGTCAAGAGACCCAGTACTTC. This translates into CASSRDSQETQYF.

This chain connects TRBV19 to TRBJ1-5; no clear D. This CDR3 is built from 14 residues. CDR1 is LNHDA and CDR2 is SQIVND in the germline V gene (reference sequence). Trimming took off 4 bases at V and 0 bases at J, with 7 bases between the two ends. In nucleotides, the CDR3 is TGTGCCAGTAGTACAAGACATAGCAATCAGCCCCAGCATTTT. Protein product: CASSTRHSNQPQHF.